This T cell receptor (beta chain) was profiled in a study of T-cell reconstitution after alpha-beta-depleted transplantation in children. Trimming stripped 5 bases from V and 4 bases from J, with 23 bases between. This CDR3 region has 17 residues. Unique molecular identifiers were used in preparing the TCRbeta library. Via MiXCR, TCRdb re-called the PCR reads, giving one row per CDR3 protein. The repertoire includes more than 450,000 distinct CDR3 sequences, around 19% of them detected once, and 2.5% to 3.5% sits in the top ten. This specimen consisted of PBMCs from the stem cell graft donor, obtained from the stem cell graft. The clonotype originates from a human donor who donated a stem cell graft to a child with acute lymphoblastic leukemia. The chain employs TRBV12-3 or TRBV12-4 and TRBJ1-2; the D gene is possibly TRBD1 (6 bases). CDR3 bases: TGTGCCAGCAGTCTACTGAAAAGGGGGAATATTAGCTATGGCTACACCTTC. This encodes CASSLLKRGNISYGYTF.